Included here is one TCR beta chain sequence, with context. Its antigen remains unidentified. The germline V gene has CDR1 KGHSH and CDR2 LQKENI. The trim removed 1 base at V and 9 bases at J, leaving 8 bases unmatched. This CDR3 is 15 amino acids long. Assay used: immunoSEQ multiplex PCR; TCRdb lists only in-frame clones, some missing. The sample lists around 80,000 clones, roughly 89% occurring once. The sample originates from a study of brain T cells in children with intractable seizures. Study-wide points: Only CDR3 sequence similarity suggested viral specificity, without known HCMV serostatus.

Sequencing was limited to surgery cases with top T cell transcript signatures in brain tissue. Patients received at least one anti-epileptic drug before surgery. The clonotype was recovered from a girl aged 2-10 years with Rasmussen encephalitis and intractable seizures. Sample: peripheral blood, taken at surgery. J is TRBJ2-2 and V is TRBV18; 7 positions match TRBD2. CDR3 sequence: CASSPLPPGGRELFF. CDR3 DNA: TGTGCCAGCTCACCACTCCCCCCGGGGGGAAGGGAGCTGTTTTTT.